The clone carrying this TCR beta chain has ten or more counts. Its target is unknown. V shed 5 bases, J shed 3 bases, and the junction held 6 bases outside the gene matches. There are 16 residues in the CDR3. This record belongs to a study of CD8 T cells in ankylosing spondylitis. Study results and limitations: Disease-linked clones, CD8+, were relatively rare in peripheral blood. In ankylosing spondylitis blood, a motif of 7 to 9 highly homologous TCR beta variants appeared characteristic.

TCRdb used MiXCR to reprocess the 5' RACE reads, holding one entry per CDR3 protein. The profile shows approximately 300,000 distinct CDR3 sequences, around 20% of them singletons. Sequencing was carried out using blood, either unsorted or a sorted T cell fraction (not recorded which). The chain carries TRBV12-3 or TRBV12-4 and TRBJ2-3; 12 bases line up with TRBD2. The receptor was derived from a female donor with ankylosing spondylitis or in good health (not recorded which). CDR3 sequence (DNA): TGTGCCAGCAGTCCCGCTAGCGGGAGGGGTACAGATACGCAGTATTTT. It codes for CASSPASGRGTDTQYF.